A single T cell receptor (beta chain) is shown here with its context. Trimming left V 3 bases short and J 4 bases short, with 13 bases between. CDR3 size: 14 residues. CDR1 is SGHRS and CDR2 is YFSETQ in the germline V gene. This sample was included in a study of OX40 agonist ivuxolimab in advanced cancers. Repertoires were generated with immunoSEQ multiplex PCR, while TCRdb's copy carries only in-frame clones and drops some. The table shows about 66,000 clones, with roughly 80% occurring only once. The chain uses TRBV5-1 and TRBJ2-5; D is undetermined. Material: CD4+ or CD8+ T cells sorted from blood, obtained in a trial of the OX40 agonist ivuxolimab. This TCR was recovered from an adult with an advanced solid tumor such as melanoma, head and neck, liver or kidney cancer. The CDR3 nucleotides are TGCGCCAGCAGCTCGTGGACGAGTCTAGAGACCCAGTACTTC. Translating it yields CASSSWTSLETQYF.